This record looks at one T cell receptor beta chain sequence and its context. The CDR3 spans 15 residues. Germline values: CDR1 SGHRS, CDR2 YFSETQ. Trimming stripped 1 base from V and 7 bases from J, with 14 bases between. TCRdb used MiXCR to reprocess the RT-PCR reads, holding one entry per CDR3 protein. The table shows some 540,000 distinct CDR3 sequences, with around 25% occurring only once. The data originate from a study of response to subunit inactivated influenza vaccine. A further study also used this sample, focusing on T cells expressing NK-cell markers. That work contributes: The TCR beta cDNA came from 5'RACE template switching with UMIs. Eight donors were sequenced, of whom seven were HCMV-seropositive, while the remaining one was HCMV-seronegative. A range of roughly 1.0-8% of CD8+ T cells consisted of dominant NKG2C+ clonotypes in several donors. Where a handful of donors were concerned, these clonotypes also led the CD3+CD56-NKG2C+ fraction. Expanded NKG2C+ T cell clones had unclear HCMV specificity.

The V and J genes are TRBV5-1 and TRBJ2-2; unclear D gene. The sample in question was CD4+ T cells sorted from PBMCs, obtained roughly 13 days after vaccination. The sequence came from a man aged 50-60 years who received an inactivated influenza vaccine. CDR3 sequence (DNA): TGCGCCAGCAGCTTGTTCGGAGATACGGGCGGGGAGCTGTTTTTT. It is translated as CASSLFGDTGGELFF.